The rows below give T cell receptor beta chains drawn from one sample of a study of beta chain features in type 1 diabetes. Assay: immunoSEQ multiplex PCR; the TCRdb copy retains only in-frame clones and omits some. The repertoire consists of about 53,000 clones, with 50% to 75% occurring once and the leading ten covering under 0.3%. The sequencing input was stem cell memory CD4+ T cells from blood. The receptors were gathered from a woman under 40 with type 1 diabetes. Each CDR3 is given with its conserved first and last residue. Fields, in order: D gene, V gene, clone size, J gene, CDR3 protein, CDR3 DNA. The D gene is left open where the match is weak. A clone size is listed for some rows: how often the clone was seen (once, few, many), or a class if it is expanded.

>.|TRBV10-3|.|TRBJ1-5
CAISAGTPTDQPQHF
TGTGCCATCAGTGCCGGGACACCGACGGATCAGCCCCAGCATTTT
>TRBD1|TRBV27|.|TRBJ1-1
CASGTGMGTEAFF
TGTGCCAGCGGGACAGGGATGGGCACTGAAGCTTTCTTT
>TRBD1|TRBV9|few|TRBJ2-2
CASSEGTDPNTGELFF
TGTGCCAGCAGCGAAGGGACAGATCCGAACACCGGGGAGCTGTTTTTT
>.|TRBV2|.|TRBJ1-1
CASSRTDLGTGGEAFF
TGTGCCAGCAGCCGGACAGATTTGGGAACTGGTGGTGAAGCTTTCTTT
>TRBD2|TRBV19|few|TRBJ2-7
CASRASGTYEQYF
TGTGCCAGTAGGGCTAGCGGGACCTACGAGCAGTACTTC
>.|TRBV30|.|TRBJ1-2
CAWSDGRHGYTF
TGTGCCTGGAGTGATGGCAGGCATGGCTACACCTTC
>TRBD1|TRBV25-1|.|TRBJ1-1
CASTPTDRGTEAFF
TGTGCCAGCACCCCTACGGACAGGGGTACTGAAGCTTTCTTT
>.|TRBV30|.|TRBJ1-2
CAWSVVGGYTF
TGTGCCTGGAGTGTAGTCGGGGGCTACACCTTC
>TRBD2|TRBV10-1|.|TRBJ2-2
CASSEGSGKSNTGELFF
TGCGCCAGCAGTGAAGGTAGCGGGAAGTCGAACACCGGGGAGCTGTTTTTT
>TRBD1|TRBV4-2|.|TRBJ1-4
CASSPLDRGHNEKLFF
TGTGCCAGCAGCCCACTAGACAGGGGCCATAATGAAAAACTGTTTTTT
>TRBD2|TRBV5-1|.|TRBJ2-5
CASSLSGKETQYF
TGCGCCAGCAGCTTGAGCGGGAAAGAGACCCAGTACTTC
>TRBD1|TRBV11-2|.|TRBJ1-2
CASSTLQGGAGNHPGYTF
TGTGCCAGCAGCACGCTTCAAGGGGGCGCTGGAAATCACCCTGGCTACACCTTC
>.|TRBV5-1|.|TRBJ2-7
CASSLGLDVYEQYF
TGCGCCAGCAGCTTGGGACTAGATGTCTACGAGCAGTACTTC
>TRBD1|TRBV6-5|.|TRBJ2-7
CASRRGQGPTYEQYF
TGTGCCAGCAGAAGAGGACAGGGGCCCACCTACGAGCAGTACTTC
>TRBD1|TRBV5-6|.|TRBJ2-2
CASSLYRGPPSGELFF
TGTGCCAGCAGCTTGTATAGGGGGCCCCCCAGCGGGGAGCTGTTTTTT
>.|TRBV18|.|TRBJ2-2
CASSPLGAYSTGELFF
TGTGCCAGCTCACCATTGGGGGCTTACAGCACCGGGGAGCTGTTTTTT
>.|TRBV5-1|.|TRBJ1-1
CASSLDRVNTEAFF
TGCGCCAGCAGCCTGGACAGAGTGAACACTGAAGCTTTCTTT
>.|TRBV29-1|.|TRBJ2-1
CSAGLRFNEQFF
TGCAGCGCTGGACTTAGATTCAATGAGCAGTTCTTC
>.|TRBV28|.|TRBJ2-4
CASSFDQGWYF
TGTGCCAGCAGTTTTGATCAGGGGTGGTACTTC
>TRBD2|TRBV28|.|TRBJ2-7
CASSLIASGTKEQYF
TGTGCCAGCAGTTTGATTGCTAGCGGGACGAAGGAGCAGTACTTC
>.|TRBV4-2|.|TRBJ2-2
CASSDGINTGELFF
TGTGCCAGCAGCGACGGGATCAACACCGGGGAGCTGTTTTTT
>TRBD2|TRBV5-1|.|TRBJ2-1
CASSLTSGSYVSEQFF
TGCGCCAGCAGCTTGACTAGCGGGAGTTACGTTAGTGAGCAGTTCTTC
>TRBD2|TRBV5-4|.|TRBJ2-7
CASSPTVAGRTYEQYF
TGTGCCAGCAGCCCGACTGTAGCGGGGCGAACCTACGAGCAGTACTTC
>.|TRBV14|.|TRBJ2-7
CASSQDRRNEQYF
TGTGCCAGCAGCCAAGATCGTCGTAACGAGCAGTACTTC
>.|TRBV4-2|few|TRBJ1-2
CASSQEGSVYGYTF
TGTGCCAGCAGCCAGGAGGGATCGGTCTATGGCTACACCTTC
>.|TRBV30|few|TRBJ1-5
CAWSLRDKNQPQHF
TGTGCCTGGAGTTTGAGGGACAAAAATCAGCCCCAGCATTTT
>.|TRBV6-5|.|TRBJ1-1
CASSYSGLVDTEAFF
TGTGCCAGCAGTTACTCGGGACTCGTTGACACTGAAGCTTTCTTT
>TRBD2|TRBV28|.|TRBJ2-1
CASSLWMGLVPPNEQFF
TGTGCCAGCAGTTTATGGATGGGACTAGTCCCGCCCAATGAGCAGTTCTTC
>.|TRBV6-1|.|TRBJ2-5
CASSDRSWGTQYF
TGTGCCAGCAGCGACAGGTCCTGGGGGACCCAGTACTTC
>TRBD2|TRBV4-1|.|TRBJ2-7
CASSQGTSGNYEQYF
TGTGCCAGCAGCCAAGGGACTAGCGGAAACTACGAGCAGTACTTC
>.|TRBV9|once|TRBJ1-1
CASGEGGSAAEAFF
TGTGCCAGCGGTGAGGGGGGGTCGGCGGCTGAAGCTTTCTTT
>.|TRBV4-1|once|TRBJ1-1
CASSRGADTEAFF
TGCGCCAGCAGCAGGGGCGCCGACACTGAAGCTTTCTTT
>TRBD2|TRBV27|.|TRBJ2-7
CASSRASGYEQYF
TGTGCCAGCAGTCGGGCTAGCGGCTACGAGCAGTACTTC
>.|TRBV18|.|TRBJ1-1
CASSPRRNTEAFF
TGTGCCAGCTCCCCAAGGAGGAACACTGAAGCTTTCTTT
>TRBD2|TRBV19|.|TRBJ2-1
CASSRTSGSYNEQFF
TGTGCCAGTAGCCGGACTAGCGGTTCCTACAATGAGCAGTTCTTC
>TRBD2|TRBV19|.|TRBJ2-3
CASGRAGEPYTQYF
TGTGCCAGTGGCAGGGCGGGAGAACCCTACACGCAGTATTTT
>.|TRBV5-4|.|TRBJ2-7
CASSLSAGTVTYEQYF
TGTGCCAGCAGCTTGTCGGCAGGAACTGTCACCTACGAGCAGTACTTC
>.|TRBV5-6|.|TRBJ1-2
CASSSQGTYGYTF
TGTGCCAGCAGCTCGCAGGGGACCTATGGCTACACCTTC